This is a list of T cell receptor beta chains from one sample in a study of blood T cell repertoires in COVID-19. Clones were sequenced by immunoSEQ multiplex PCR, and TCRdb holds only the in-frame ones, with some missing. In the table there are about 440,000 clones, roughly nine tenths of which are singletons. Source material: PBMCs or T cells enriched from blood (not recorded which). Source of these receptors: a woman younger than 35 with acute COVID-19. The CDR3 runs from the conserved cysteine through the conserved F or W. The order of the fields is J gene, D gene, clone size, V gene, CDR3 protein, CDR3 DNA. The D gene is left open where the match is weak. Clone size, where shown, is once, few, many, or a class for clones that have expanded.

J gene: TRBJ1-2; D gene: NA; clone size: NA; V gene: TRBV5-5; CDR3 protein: CASIGGNSYGYTF; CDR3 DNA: TGTGCCAGCATCGGAGGCAACAGCTATGGCTACACCTTC
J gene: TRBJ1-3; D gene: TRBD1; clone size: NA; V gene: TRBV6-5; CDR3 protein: CASRKQGAGNTIYF; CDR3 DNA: TGTGCCAGCAGGAAACAGGGGGCTGGAAACACCATATATTTT
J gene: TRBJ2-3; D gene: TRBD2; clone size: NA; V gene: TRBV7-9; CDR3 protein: CASSHSSGSLADTQYF; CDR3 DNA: TGTGCCAGCAGCCACTCTAGCGGGAGTTTGGCAGATACGCAGTATTTT
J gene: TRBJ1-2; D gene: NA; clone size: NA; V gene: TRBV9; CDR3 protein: CASSVEGAYYGYTF; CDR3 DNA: TGTGCCAGCAGCGTAGAAGGAGCTTACTATGGCTACACCTTC
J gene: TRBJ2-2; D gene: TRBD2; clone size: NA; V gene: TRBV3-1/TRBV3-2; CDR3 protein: CASSLSGGFGELFF; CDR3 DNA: TGTGCCAGCAGCCTGTCCGGGGGGTTTGGGGAGCTGTTTTTT
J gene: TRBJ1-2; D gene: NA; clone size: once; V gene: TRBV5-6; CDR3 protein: CASRGAGPPHYGYTF; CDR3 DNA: TGTGCCAGCAGGGGGGCCGGGCCTCCCCACTATGGCTACACCTTC
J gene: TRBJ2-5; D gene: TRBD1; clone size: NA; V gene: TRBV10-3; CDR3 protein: CAIVRQGAQETQYF; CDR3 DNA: TGTGCCATCGTGCGGCAGGGGGCTCAAGAGACCCAGTACTTC
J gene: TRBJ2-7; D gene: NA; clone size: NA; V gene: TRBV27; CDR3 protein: CASRPYRVLVGEQYF; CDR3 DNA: TGTGCCAGCAGGCCCTACAGGGTGTTAGTAGGGGAGCAGTACTTC
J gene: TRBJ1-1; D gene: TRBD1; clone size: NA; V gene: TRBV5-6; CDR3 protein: CASTSGGAVEAFF; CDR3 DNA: TGTGCCAGCACCTCAGGGGGCGCCGTTGAAGCTTTCTTT
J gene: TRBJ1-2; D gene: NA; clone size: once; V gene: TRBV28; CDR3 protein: CASSFLVVNYGYTF; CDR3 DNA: TGTGCCAGCAGTTTTTTGGTAGTCAACTATGGCTACACCTTC
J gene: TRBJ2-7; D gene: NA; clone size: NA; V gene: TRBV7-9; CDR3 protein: CAISSGLGYEQYF; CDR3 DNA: TGTGCCATCTCGAGCGGATTAGGCTACGAGCAGTACTTC
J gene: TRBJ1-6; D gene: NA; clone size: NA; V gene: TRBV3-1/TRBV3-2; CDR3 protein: CASSQQGSGYSPLHF; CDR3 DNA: TGTGCCAGCAGCCAACAGGGTAGCGGGTATTCACCCCTCCACTTT
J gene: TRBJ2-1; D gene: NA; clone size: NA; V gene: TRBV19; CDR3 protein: CASALDSYNEQFF; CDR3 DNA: TGTGCCAGTGCCTTGGACAGCTACAATGAGCAGTTCTTC
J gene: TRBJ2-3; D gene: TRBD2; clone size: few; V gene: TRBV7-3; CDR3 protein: CASSPLSGGTDTQYF; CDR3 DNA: TGTGCCAGCAGCCCCCTCAGCGGGGGCACAGATACGCAGTATTTT
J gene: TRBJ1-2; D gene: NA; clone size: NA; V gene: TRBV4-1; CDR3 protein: CASSQTGGSSFGYTF; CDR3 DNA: TGCGCCAGCAGCCAAACGGGGGGCTCGAGCTTTGGCTACACCTTC
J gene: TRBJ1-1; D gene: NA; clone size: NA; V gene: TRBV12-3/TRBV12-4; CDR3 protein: CASSLVGGLGAFF; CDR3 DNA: TGTGCCAGCAGTTTAGTCGGGGGACTTGGAGCTTTCTTT
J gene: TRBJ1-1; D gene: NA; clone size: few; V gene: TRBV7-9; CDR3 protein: CASSLKAQEEAFF; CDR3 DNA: TGTGCCAGCAGCTTAAAGGCGCAGGAAGAAGCTTTCTTT
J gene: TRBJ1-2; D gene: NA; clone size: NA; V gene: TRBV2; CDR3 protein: CASTGTTNYGYTF; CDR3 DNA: TGTGCCAGCACGGGAACAACTAACTATGGCTACACCTTC
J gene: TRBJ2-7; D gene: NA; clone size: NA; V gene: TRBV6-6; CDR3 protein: CASSGSYEQYF; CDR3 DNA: TGTGCCAGTTCCGGGTCCTACGAGCAGTACTTC
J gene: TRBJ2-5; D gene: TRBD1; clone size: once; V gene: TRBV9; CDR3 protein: CASSPWDSEVETQYF; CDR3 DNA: TGTGCCAGCAGCCCTTGGGACAGCGAAGTAGAGACCCAGTACTTC